These 28 T cell receptor beta chains originate from one sample sequenced in a study of beta chain features in type 1 diabetes. Sequenced material consisted of expressed TCRB transcripts (all of the isolated RNA was reverse transcribed). Some clones are missing from TCRdb's copy, which holds only in-frame ones; the method was immunoSEQ multiplex PCR. The repertoire holds about 350,000 clones, with 15% to 20% as singletons. Sequencing was performed on naive CD4+ T cells from blood. The receptors were gathered from a woman under 30 in good health.

V usage is TRBV11-2 and J usage is TRBJ2-5, with 9 bases matching TRBD2. The CDR3 runs to 16 residues. With V trimmed by 2 bases and J by 0 bases, 4 bases remained unmatched. The germline CDR1 and CDR2 sequences are SGHAT and FQNNGV. In DNA, the CDR3 is TGTGCCAGCAGCTTATACCCTAGCGGGAACCAAGAGACCCAGTACTTC. Translated, it gives CASSLYPSGNQETQYF.

This rearrangement joins TRBV15 to TRBJ2-7; 12 positions agree with TRBD2. V dropped 1 base and J dropped 7; count of bases not matched to a gene: 14. The CDR3 is 18 residues long. Germline CDR1 is LNHNV and CDR2 is YYDKDF (reference sequence). The CDR3 DNA follows: TGTGCCACCAGCAGAGTCAGGACTAGCGGGGCCCGATGGGGGGAGCAGTACTTC. Translation: CATSRVRTSGARWGEQYF.

This rearrangement joins TRBV5-1 to TRBJ2-5; 7 bases match TRBD1. The J segment lost 2 bases and the V segment lost 4 bases, leaving 11 bases of the junction unmatched. The CDR3 length is 16 residues. The germline gives CDR1 SGHRS, CDR2 YFSETQ. CDR3 region: CASSDRRSGQQETQYF. CDR3 DNA: TGCGCCAGCAGCGATCGTCGTTCGGGACAGCAAGAGACCCAGTACTTC.

A few counts support this clone. V usage is TRBV18 and J usage is TRBJ2-1; TRBD2 matches 7 bases. Germline V gene lookup returns CDR1 KGHSH and CDR2 LQKENI. V dropped 3 bases and J dropped 4; count of bases not matched to a gene: 3. CDR3 length equals 14 residues. The CDR3 here is CASSPNSGYNEQFF. Here the CDR3 DNA reads TGTGCCAGCTCACCGAATAGCGGGTACAATGAGCAGTTCTTC.

The chain is built from TRBV4-1 and TRBJ2-7; 11 bases line up with TRBD2. The J segment lost 2 bases and the V segment lost 2 bases, leaving 8 bases of the junction unmatched. This CDR3 region has 17 residues. Looked up from germline, CDR1 is MGHRA and CDR2 is YSYEKL. DNA of the CDR3: TGCGCCAGCAGCCAATACTCCGGGACTAGCGGCGCCTACGAGCAGTACTTC. It is translated as CASSQYSGTSGAYEQYF.

Only a few counts were recorded for this clone. The chain has TRBV5-4 and TRBJ1-4, with D unresolved. The CDR3 has 16 amino acids. Germline V CDR1 and CDR2: SGHNT, YYREEE (reference sequence). V was pared by 0 bases and J by 0 bases, with 9 bases between. For the CDR3, the DNA is TGTGCCAGCAGCTTGGGCCGACACCCAACTAATGAAAAACTGTTTTTT. This gives the protein CASSLGRHPTNEKLFF.

The chain uses TRBV4-3 and TRBJ2-7; 8 bases agree with TRBD1. After removal of 2 bases from V and 3 bases from J, the junction contained 9 bases not matched to a gene. Looked up from germline, CDR1 is LGHNA and CDR2 is YSLEER. The CDR3 runs 16 residues. The DNA of the CDR3 is TGCGCCAGCAGCCAACAACCCGGGACAGGAGACTACGAGCAGTACTTC. The encoded protein is CASSQQPGTGDYEQYF.

The chain uses TRBV19 and TRBJ1-2, with unresolved D. This CDR3 contains 13 residues. The V gene lost 3 bases and the J gene lost 4 bases, with 9 bases spanning the gap. Germline CDR1 is LNHDA and CDR2 is SQIVND (reference sequence). This CDR3 reads CASSINRSYGYTF. DNA of the CDR3: TGTGCCAGTAGTATCAACAGATCCTATGGCTACACCTTC.

This clone has just a few counts. This CDR3 is CASQLAGEYEQYF. The CDR3 nucleotides read TGCGCCAGCCAACTAGCGGGGGAGTACGAGCAGTACTTC. This sequence joins TRBV5-1 and TRBJ2-7, with 11 bases fitting TRBD2. The V and J ends lost 7 bases and 4 bases, in that order; junction bases with no gene match: 4. The V gene's germline CDR1 is SGHRS and CDR2 YFSETQ. The CDR3 runs to 13 residues.

This clone turned up a few times. Other DNA sequences in the same sample also yield this CDR3. The chain joins TRBV7-2 to TRBJ2-3, with TRBD2 identical over 8 bases. Germline CDR1 is SGHTA and CDR2 is FQGNSA. J gave up 1 base and V 3 bases, and 0 bases lay outside the gene matches. The CDR3 sequence is 14 residues long. The CDR3 sequence: CASSFSGGTDTQYF. The CDR3 bases are TGTGCCAGCAGCTTTAGCGGGGGCACAGATACGCAGTATTTT.

The gene calls are TRBV4-3 and TRBJ2-1; D is unresolved. The CDR3 is 14 amino acids. V lost 3 bases and J lost 3, with 9 bases in between. In germline, CDR1 is LGHNA, CDR2 YSLEER. The CDR3 coding sequence is TGCGCCAGCAGCCACTACGTCCACTACAATGAGCAGTTCTTC. The encoded protein is CASSHYVHYNEQFF.

The gene calls are TRBV7-8 and TRBJ2-3; weak D call: TRBD2 (6 bases). CDR1 and CDR2 from the germline V gene are SGHVS and FQNEAQ. V gave up 1 base and J gave up 2 bases, with 7 bases separating them. The CDR3 is 14 amino acids. The CDR3 loop is CASSLVADTDTQYF. The CDR3 nucleotides are TGTGCCAGCAGCTTAGTAGCGGACACAGATACGCAGTATTTT.

This sequence joins TRBV30 and TRBJ2-7, with D tentatively TRBD1 (5 bases). Trimming cost V 5 bases and J 4 bases, with 9 bases left between them. Germline values: CDR1 GTSNPN, CDR2 SVGIG (reference sequence). The CDR3 consists of 11 residues. CDR3 in DNA: TGTGCCTGGGCCAGGGATTACGAGCAGTACTTC. Translation gives CAWARDYEQYF.

V usage is TRBV2 and J usage is TRBJ2-5; 7 bases are a match to TRBD2. V was clipped by 7 bases and J by 3 bases; unmatched bases: 5. CDR3 length equals 13 residues. The germline V gene has CDR1 SNHLY and CDR2 FYNNEI. The CDR3 DNA reads as TGTGCCAGCAACCCTGCGGGGGAAGAGACCCAGTACTTC. Translated, it gives CASNPAGEETQYF.

The rearrangement joins TRBV11-2 to TRBJ2-1; 10 bases are a match to TRBD2. The CDR3 runs to 16 residues. V lost 4 bases and J lost 7; bases outside the gene matches: 10. The germline V gene encodes CDR1 SGHAT and CDR2 FQNNGV. CDR3 protein: CASSSFSGGLRNEQFF. The CDR3 DNA reads TGTGCCAGCAGCTCTTTTAGCGGGGGGCTTAGGAATGAGCAGTTCTTC. The full variable domain, its missing parts supplied by reference TRBV11-2 and TRBJ2-1, is EAGVAQSPRYKIIEKRQSVAFWCNPISGHATLYWYQQILGQGPKLLIQFQNNGVVDDSQLPKDRFSAERLKGVDSTLKIQPAKLEDSAVYLCASSSFSGGLRNEQFFGPGTRLTVL.

This clone turned up a few times. J is TRBJ2-1 and V is TRBV5-1; 11 nucleotides agree with TRBD2. The CDR3 is 15 residues long. The V and J ends lost 4 bases and 2 bases, in that order; junction bases with no gene match: 2. Germline V gene sequence: CDR1 SGHRS, CDR2 YFSETQ. CDR3 coding DNA: TGCGCCAGCAGCCGACTAGCGGGAACCTACAATGAGCAGTTCTTC. Translating gives CASSRLAGTYNEQFF.

V and J are TRBV14 and TRBJ2-7; 9 bases match TRBD1. CDR3 length: 15 residues. V lost 4 bases and J lost 5; bases outside the gene matches: 9. Germline V CDR1 and CDR2: SGHDN, FVKESK. CDR3 sequence reads: CASSLPGQGIDEQYF. CDR3 DNA sequence: TGTGCCAGCAGCCTTCCGGGACAGGGCATCGACGAGCAGTACTTC.

The genes are TRBV7-2 and TRBJ1-2; D gene uncertain. Germline CDR1 SGHTA, CDR2 FQGNSA. V gave up 2 bases and J gave up 7 bases, with 20 bases separating them. The CDR3 has 16 amino acids. The CDR3, as DNA: TGTGCCAGCAGCTTACCCAAAACGGGTTTCCGAAGTGGCTACACCTTC. It yields the protein CASSLPKTGFRSGYTF.

A few counts support this clone. The rearrangement links TRBV15 to TRBJ2-1; 15 positions match TRBD2. Germline V CDR1 and CDR2: LNHNV, YYDKDF (reference sequence). The CDR3 is made up of 16 amino acids. The ends lost 4 bases at V and 16 bases at J; junction bases unmatched: 14. The CDR3 loop is CATSTPVGTSGRLSFF. The CDR3 coding sequence is TGTGCCACCAGCACTCCGGTCGGGACTAGCGGGAGGTTAAGCTTCTTC.

Concerning this clone: The same CDR3 can be traced to other DNA sequences in this sample. The chain is built from TRBV29-1 and TRBJ2-3; tentatively, D is TRBD1 (6 bases). The V gene's germline CDR1 is SQVTM and CDR2 ANQGSEA. V was clipped by 7 bases and J by 2 bases, with 10 bases between them. This CDR3 has 12 amino acids. CDR3 sequence: CSARGFTDTQYF. The CDR3 DNA is TGCAGCGCGAGGGGGTTCACAGATACGCAGTATTTT.

This chain connects TRBV30 to TRBJ1-3; D gene uncertain. Germline assignment: CDR1 GTSNPN and CDR2 SVGIG (reference sequence). The CDR3 length is 15 residues. V was cut by 3 bases and J by 0 bases, with 12 bases left in between. CDR3 residues: CAWSGSASSGNTIYF. The DNA of the CDR3 is TGTGCCTGGAGCGGGTCTGCTAGCTCTGGAAACACCATATATTTT.

This CDR3 is CASSPDRGIHQPQHF. The CDR3 nucleotides read TGTGCCAGCAGCCCCGACAGGGGGATCCATCAGCCCCAGCATTTT. The V call is TRBV7-2, the J call TRBJ1-5, with 9 bases matching TRBD1. CDR3 length: 15 amino acids. The junction had 7 bases not matched to a gene; V was cut back by 5 bases and J by 5 bases. CDR1 is SGHTA and CDR2 is FQGNSA in the germline V gene.

The CDR3: CASSIRPGFGYTF. The CDR3 region has the DNA TGTGCCAGTAGTATACGTCCAGGGTTCGGCTACACCTTC. The genes are TRBV19 and TRBJ1-2; a weak D match, TRBD1 (5 bases). CDR3 size: 13 residues. Germline CDR1 and CDR2: LNHDA and SQIVND (reference sequence). Deletions cut 2 bases from V and 8 bases from J, with 12 bases between.

This clone has just a few counts. The chain combines TRBV5-4 with TRBJ2-1; tentative D call: TRBD1 (6 bases). The CDR3 runs to 15 residues. Deletions cut 4 bases from V and 4 bases from J, with 15 bases between. The germline V gene encodes CDR1 SGHNT and CDR2 YYREEE (reference sequence). The DNA for the CDR3 is TGTGCCAGCAGCATCAAAGGGGGAAAATACAATGAGCAGTTCTTC. Its translation: CASSIKGGKYNEQFF.

The gene calls are TRBV9 and TRBJ2-3; 10 nucleotides agree with TRBD2. Germline CDR1 is SGDLS and CDR2 is YYNGEE. With V trimmed by 2 bases and J by 2 bases, 5 bases remained unmatched. CDR3 length: 16 amino acids. CDR3 loop: CASSVLAGDVTDTQYF. Written as DNA, the CDR3 is TGTGCCAGCAGCGTTCTAGCGGGGGATGTCACAGATACGCAGTATTTT. Looking up the rest from reference TRBV9 and TRBJ2-3 gives the full variable domain: DSGVTQTPKHLITATGQRVTLRCSPRSGDLSVYWYQQSLDQGLQFLIQYYNGEERAKGNILERFSAQQFPDLHSELNLSSLELGDSALYFCASSVLAGDVTDTQYFGPGTRLTVL.

The chain combines TRBV6-5 with TRBJ1-1; D not resolved. Trimming left V 5 bases short and J 2 bases short, with 12 bases between. The CDR3 extends over 14 amino acids. Germline values: CDR1 MNHEY, CDR2 SVGAGI. This CDR3 reads CASSHEEYNTEAFF. The DNA of the CDR3 is TGTGCCAGCAGTCACGAGGAATACAACACTGAAGCTTTCTTT.

This clone was counted only a few times. The rearrangement links TRBV4-1 to TRBJ1-2, with D maybe TRBD1 (6 bases). This CDR3 has 13 amino acids. The V gene lost 6 bases and the J gene lost 2 bases, with 10 bases spanning the gap. Germline values: CDR1 MGHRA, CDR2 YSYEKL. The CDR3 nucleotides read TGCGCCAGCAGACCCCAGGGGAACTATGGCTACACCTTC. Translation gives CASRPQGNYGYTF.

A word on this clone: The same CDR3 is also encoded by other DNA sequences in this sample. V is TRBV2 and J is TRBJ2-1; 7 nucleotides line up with TRBD1. Germline V gene lookup returns CDR1 SNHLY and CDR2 FYNNEI. The CDR3 is made up of 13 amino acids. V lost 5 bases and J lost 4; bases outside the gene matches: 2. In nucleotides, the CDR3 is TGTGCCAGCAGTCGGGACAGTTACAATGAGCAGTTCTTC. This sequence encodes CASSRDSYNEQFF.